What follows describes a single TCR beta chain. Antigen specificity is unknown. Germline is not matched at one junction end, which may reflect a read error. The CDR3 totals 15 residues. These data belong to a study of regulatory T cells in long-lasting Graves disease. This sample's time point: newly diagnosed GD, antithyroid drugs for less than 3 months. After RNA was extracted from PBMCs, the TCR library was made from it. American Thyroid Association guidelines served as the basis for diagnosing Graves' disease. Study results and limitations: Persistent patients had more shared public clonotypes (about 2,800) than new patients (just over 950).

Construction of TCR beta libraries relied on iRepertoire HTBI primers and on Arm-PCR targeting CDR3 regions. TCRdb recomputed calls from the multiplex PCR reads with MiXCR, one row per CDR3 protein. The repertoire holds under 450,000 distinct CDR3 sequences, with 12% as singletons. The sample was also reused in another study, on T cells in Graves' hyperthyroidism and ophthalmopathy.

The clonotype was recovered from a woman aged 18-35 years with Graves disease. J is TRBJ2-1 and V is TRBV12-3 or TRBV12-4; D could derive from TRBD1 or TRBD2 (5 bases each). The sequencing here drew on peripheral blood mononuclear cells (PBMCs), taken at new diagnosis, from a patient treated with antithyroid drugs. Here the CDR3 DNA reads TGTGCCAGCAGCTTGCCGGGGCGGTGCCTCAATGAGCAATTCTTC. It encodes CASSLPGRCLNEQFF.